This T cell receptor (beta chain) emerged from a study of cytomegalovirus exposure and HLA in healthy donors. Study observations and caveats: One cluster of highly shared sequence variants probably arose as a sequencing artifact. Later analysis found that TCR beta chains associated with HLA were more clonally expanded than other, equally common chains.

CDR1 and CDR2 from the germline V gene are LNHDA and SQIVND (reference sequence). The CDR3 is 13 residues long. V was clipped by 5 bases and J by 6 bases, with 14 bases between them. Turning to this clone: Antigen: not known.

PCR primers comprised 60 Vbeta and 13 Jbeta primers. Sequenced by immunoSEQ multiplex PCR; TCRdb stores in-frame clones only, minus some. The data show some 90,000 clones, approximately 78% seen once. Nominal health characterized the donors when sampled, though unrecorded immune exposures were likely. The material sequenced was PBMCs. The clonotype comes from a male donor in good health and CMV-seropositive. The chain combines TRBV19 with TRBJ2-7, with D possibly being TRBD1 (6 bases). CDR3 nucleotides: TGTGCCAGTAGTGCGCTACAGGGCGGCGAGCAGTACTTC. It translates to CASSALQGGEQYF.